The rows below give T cell receptor beta chains drawn from one sample of a study of regulatory dendritic cells for organ transplantation. The assay was immunoSEQ multiplex PCR, and TCRdb's table has in-frame clones only and misses some. The sample gives about 38,000 clones, 85% to 95% of which show up once; over 0.1% is in the top ten. Sequencing was done on a sample of naive CD8+ T cells from blood. The receptor source for this set is a human donor in good health. Both conserved end residues are part of each CDR3. D genes are given only for firm matches. The size of a clone is reported for some rows only, either as once, few or many, or as a class for expanded clones.

v_gene: TRBV6-5; d_gene: TRBD1; abundance: .; j_gene: TRBJ1-2; CDR3nt: TGTGCCAGCAGTTACTCGGGACAGGGAGGCTACACCTTC; CDR3aa: CASSYSGQGGYTF
v_gene: TRBV7-8; d_gene: TRBD1; abundance: .; j_gene: TRBJ1-5; CDR3nt: TGTGCCAGCAGCTTAGTGACAGGGTCTGTATTTCAGCCCCAGCATTTT; CDR3aa: CASSLVTGSVFQPQHF
v_gene: TRBV7-2; d_gene: .; abundance: .; j_gene: TRBJ2-1; CDR3nt: TGTGCCAGCAGCTTAGCCAAGACCCAGGCAGGGGTGCGGAATGAGCAGTTCTTC; CDR3aa: CASSLAKTQAGVRNEQFF
v_gene: TRBV7-7; d_gene: TRBD2; abundance: .; j_gene: TRBJ2-5; CDR3nt: TGTGCTAGCAGCCCGGGACTAGCGGGGAGTCAAGAGACCCAGTACTTC; CDR3aa: CASSPGLAGSQETQYF
v_gene: TRBV11-3; d_gene: .; abundance: .; j_gene: TRBJ2-3; CDR3nt: TGTGCCAGCAGCTTCATAAGCGGAGATACGCAGTATTTT; CDR3aa: CASSFISGDTQYF
v_gene: TRBV4-1; d_gene: .; abundance: .; j_gene: TRBJ1-2; CDR3nt: TGCGCCAGCAGCCAAGTGGGGGCAGCAGGGTATGGCTACACCTTC; CDR3aa: CASSQVGAAGYGYTF
v_gene: TRBV14; d_gene: .; abundance: .; j_gene: TRBJ1-1; CDR3nt: TGTGCCAGCAGCCAGTGGGGACCGATCACTGAAGCTTTCTTT; CDR3aa: CASSQWGPITEAFF
v_gene: TRBV7-6; d_gene: .; abundance: .; j_gene: TRBJ2-7; CDR3nt: TGTGCCAGCAGCTTAGCTCCAGGGATAGAAAACGAGCAGTACTTC; CDR3aa: CASSLAPGIENEQYF
v_gene: TRBV5-1; d_gene: TRBD1; abundance: .; j_gene: TRBJ1-1; CDR3nt: TGCGCCAGCAGCTCAACCGGGACAGCTTATCTGAACACTGAAGCTTTCTTT; CDR3aa: CASSSTGTAYLNTEAFF
v_gene: TRBV2; d_gene: .; abundance: .; j_gene: TRBJ2-1; CDR3nt: TGTGCCAGCATCAGGGATCGAGATGAGCAGTTCTTC; CDR3aa: CASIRDRDEQFF
v_gene: TRBV7-9; d_gene: TRBD1; abundance: .; j_gene: TRBJ2-7; CDR3nt: TGTGCCAGCAGCTTAGGCCAGGGGGTTCACTACGAGCAGTACTTC; CDR3aa: CASSLGQGVHYEQYF
v_gene: TRBV27; d_gene: .; abundance: few; j_gene: TRBJ2-2; CDR3nt: TGTGCCTCTACATCTGGTCTCGGGGCCGGGGAGCTGTTTTTT; CDR3aa: CASTSGLGAGELFF
v_gene: TRBV4-3; d_gene: .; abundance: .; j_gene: TRBJ2-7; CDR3nt: TGCGCCAGCAGCCCCATGGCCTCTACTGGCTACGAGCAGTACTTC; CDR3aa: CASSPMASTGYEQYF
v_gene: TRBV6-5; d_gene: .; abundance: .; j_gene: TRBJ1-1; CDR3nt: TGTGCCAGCAGTCCACACTGGGGAGGAGGGCAGGAGGCTTTCTTT; CDR3aa: CASSPHWGGGQEAFF
v_gene: TRBV7-3; d_gene: .; abundance: .; j_gene: TRBJ2-1; CDR3nt: TGTGCCAGCGCTGGAAGCTCCTACAATGAGCAGTTCTTC; CDR3aa: CASAGSSYNEQFF
v_gene: TRBV7-9; d_gene: TRBD1; abundance: .; j_gene: TRBJ1-1; CDR3nt: TGTGCCAGCAGCCCGCCCGGAGGGGGCTGGACTGAAGCTTTCTTT; CDR3aa: CASSPPGGGWTEAFF
v_gene: TRBV27; d_gene: TRBD2; abundance: .; j_gene: TRBJ2-7; CDR3nt: TGTGCCAGCAGTTCAGACCTAGCGGGGGGATACTACGAGCAGTACTTC; CDR3aa: CASSSDLAGGYYEQYF
v_gene: TRBV5-4; d_gene: TRBD1; abundance: .; j_gene: TRBJ2-7; CDR3nt: TGTGCCAGCAGCTTGGGGGGACAGCTCTACGAGCAGTACTTC; CDR3aa: CASSLGGQLYEQYF
v_gene: TRBV6-5; d_gene: .; abundance: .; j_gene: TRBJ2-7; CDR3nt: TGTGCCAGCACGGACAGCCAGACCTACGAGCAGTACTTC; CDR3aa: CASTDSQTYEQYF
v_gene: TRBV4-2; d_gene: .; abundance: few; j_gene: TRBJ1-4; CDR3nt: TGTGCCAGCAGCCACAGAGCAACTAATGAAAAACTGTTTTTT; CDR3aa: CASSHRATNEKLFF
v_gene: TRBV9; d_gene: TRBD1; abundance: .; j_gene: TRBJ2-3; CDR3nt: TGTGCCAGCAGCGGAGCCGGGACAGGGGCAGATACGCAGTATTTT; CDR3aa: CASSGAGTGADTQYF
v_gene: TRBV5-4; d_gene: TRBD1; abundance: few; j_gene: TRBJ1-2; CDR3nt: TGTGCCAGCAGCCAGGACAGGGCACCCTCCACTTGGGGCTACACCTTC; CDR3aa: CASSQDRAPSTWGYTF
v_gene: TRBV6-5; d_gene: TRBD1; abundance: once; j_gene: TRBJ1-1; CDR3nt: TGTGCCAGCAGTTCCGGGACAGTCACTGAAGCTTTCTTT; CDR3aa: CASSSGTVTEAFF
v_gene: TRBV14; d_gene: TRBD1; abundance: .; j_gene: TRBJ2-7; CDR3nt: TGTGCCAGCAGCCAAGTATCAGGGGTGAGGGACAGATCCTACGAGCAGTACTTC; CDR3aa: CASSQVSGVRDRSYEQYF
v_gene: TRBV6-6; d_gene: TRBD1; abundance: .; j_gene: TRBJ2-7; CDR3nt: TGTGCCAGCAGTTACTCCCCGACAGGGTTCTACGAGCAGTACTTC; CDR3aa: CASSYSPTGFYEQYF
v_gene: TRBV14; d_gene: TRBD2; abundance: .; j_gene: TRBJ2-3; CDR3nt: TGTGCCAGCAGCCGCTTATTAGCGGGGGGACCCACAGATACGCAGTATTTT; CDR3aa: CASSRLLAGGPTDTQYF
v_gene: TRBV28; d_gene: .; abundance: .; j_gene: TRBJ1-1; CDR3nt: TGTGCCAGCAGTGCGCGGAGGATGGTGAACACTGAAGCTTTCTTT; CDR3aa: CASSARRMVNTEAFF
v_gene: TRBV18; d_gene: TRBD1; abundance: .; j_gene: TRBJ1-1; CDR3nt: TGTGCCAGCTCACCAGGGACAGTTGAAGCTTTCTTT; CDR3aa: CASSPGTVEAFF
v_gene: TRBV19; d_gene: .; abundance: .; j_gene: TRBJ1-2; CDR3nt: TGTGCCAGTAGTATGCGTACAGAACCGGGCTATGGCTACACCTTC; CDR3aa: CASSMRTEPGYGYTF
v_gene: TRBV27; d_gene: .; abundance: .; j_gene: TRBJ2-2; CDR3nt: TGTGCCAGCAGTTTCAACACCGGGGAGCTGTTTTTT; CDR3aa: CASSFNTGELFF
v_gene: TRBV7-9; d_gene: .; abundance: .; j_gene: TRBJ2-5; CDR3nt: TGTGCCAGCAGCCGAACCCGACCCGACAGGTCGGCAGAGACCCAGTACTTC; CDR3aa: CASSRTRPDRSAETQYF
v_gene: TRBV9; d_gene: .; abundance: .; j_gene: TRBJ2-7; CDR3nt: TGTGCCAGCAGCTTCAACGGGGGGCTAGACGACGAGCAGTACTTC; CDR3aa: CASSFNGGLDDEQYF
v_gene: TRBV18; d_gene: .; abundance: .; j_gene: TRBJ1-1; CDR3nt: TGTGCCAGCTCGGTCGGGGGCTGGACTGAAGCTTTCTTT; CDR3aa: CASSVGGWTEAFF
v_gene: TRBV28; d_gene: .; abundance: .; j_gene: TRBJ2-3; CDR3nt: TGTGCCAGCAGTTTATTTAGTGGAGGGCGGCTCAGCACAGATACGCAGTATTTT; CDR3aa: CASSLFSGGRLSTDTQYF
v_gene: TRBV4-3; d_gene: .; abundance: .; j_gene: TRBJ1-4; CDR3nt: TGCGCCAGCAGCCAAGTTATCAGGGTCGATGAAAAACTGTTTTTT; CDR3aa: CASSQVIRVDEKLFF
v_gene: TRBV5-4; d_gene: .; abundance: .; j_gene: TRBJ2-7; CDR3nt: TGTGCCAGCAGCTTCGGGGGATACGAGCAGTACTTC; CDR3aa: CASSFGGYEQYF
v_gene: TRBV4-2; d_gene: TRBD1; abundance: .; j_gene: TRBJ2-7; CDR3nt: TGTGCCAGCAGCCAAGGGGACAGTGGGGGTTACTACGAGCAGTACTTC; CDR3aa: CASSQGDSGGYYEQYF